One and the same sample provided the 30 T cell receptor beta chains below, sequenced in a study of control samples from healthy donors and cancer patients. TCRdb keeps only in-frame clones here, not all; method: immunoSEQ multiplex PCR. The sample records roughly 120,000 clones, just over 90% being singletons. Sequenced: blood. The receptors were sampled from a woman under 30 in good health.

V is TRBV20-1 and J is TRBJ2-1, with unresolved D. Germline CDR1 reads DFQATT; CDR2 reads SNEGSKA (reference sequence). Trimming cost V 3 bases and J 5 bases, with 5 bases left between them. This CDR3 comprises 11 residues. CDR3 DNA: TGCAGTGCTAGTGGCGACAATGAGCAGTTCTTC. Amino acid sequence: CSASGDNEQFF.

This clone was picked up one time. The chain has TRBV4-3 and TRBJ2-7; TRBD1 agrees at 9 bases. This CDR3 comprises 14 residues. CDR1 LGHNA and CDR2 YSLEER come from the germline V gene. The V segment lost 5 bases and the J segment 6 bases; nucleotides outside the gene matches: 8. This CDR3 is CASSAGTGRTEQYF. CDR3 nucleotide sequence: TGCGCCAGCAGCGCCGGGACAGGGCGCACCGAGCAGTACTTC.

V and J are TRBV5-4 and TRBJ1-2; TRBD1 matches 7 bases. Trimming took 4 bases from V and 4 from J; bases not matched to a gene: 13. Germline-derived CDR1 and CDR2 are SGHNT and YYREEE (reference sequence). The CDR3 is 16 amino acids. The DNA for the CDR3 is TGTGCCAGCAGCCCGGAACTGCTAGGGGGCCCCTATGGCTACACCTTC. This sequence encodes CASSPELLGGPYGYTF.

This clone showed up just once. The chain combines TRBV3-1 (or the pseudogene TRBV3-2) with TRBJ2-5; tentatively, D is TRBD1 or TRBD2 (6 bases each). Trimming cost V 0 bases and J 5 bases, with 31 bases left between them. The germline CDR1 and CDR2 sequences are LGHDT and YNNKEL (reference sequence). The CDR3 has 21 amino acids. The CDR3 spells CASSQDEFNPLGGSKCETQYF. Written as DNA, the CDR3 is TGTGCCAGCAGCCAAGATGAATTTAATCCACTCGGGGGCTCAAAATGTGAGACCCAGTACTTC.

The chain uses TRBV28 and TRBJ1-2; 7 nucleotides match TRBD1. This CDR3 is built from 14 residues. Trimming cost V 5 bases and J 2 bases; bases outside gene matches: 5. Germline V gene data show CDR1 as MDHEN and CDR2 as SYDVKM. CDR3 DNA sequence: TGTGCCAGCAGTATACTGACAGGGAACTATGGCTACACCTTC. This gives the protein CASSILTGNYGYTF.

The chain links TRBV28 to TRBJ1-1; D ambiguous. From germline, CDR1 is MDHEN and CDR2 SYDVKM. The CDR3 length is 13 residues. The germline V and J ends were trimmed by 6 bases and 0 bases, with 8 bases remaining between them. CDR3 sequence: CASSNPVNTEAFF. The CDR3 coding sequence is TGTGCCAGCAGCAACCCGGTGAACACTGAAGCTTTCTTT.

The gene calls are TRBV6-5 and TRBJ2-7; 8 positions agree with TRBD1. The germline gives CDR1 MNHEY, CDR2 SVGAGI. The length of the CDR3 is 13 residues. Trimming removed 7 bases from V and 5 bases from J; junction bases left unmatched: 7. CDR3 in amino acids: CASNHDRGNEQYF. CDR3 sequence (DNA): TGTGCCAGCAACCACGACAGGGGTAACGAGCAGTACTTC.

This chain uses TRBV18 with TRBJ1-1, with 7 positions matching TRBD1. This CDR3 has 13 amino acids. Germline assignment: CDR1 KGHSH and CDR2 LQKENI. Germline trimming cut 2 bases from V and 10 bases from J; bases unmatched to any gene: 7. The CDR3: CASSPATGNGAFF. For the CDR3, the DNA is TGTGCCAGCTCACCAGCGACAGGGAACGGAGCTTTCTTT.

The rearrangement joins TRBV28 to TRBJ1-5; no reliable D call. Trimming removed 3 bases at V and 3 bases at J, with 9 bases between. The CDR3 is 14 residues long. Germline-derived CDR1 and CDR2 are MDHEN and SYDVKM. The DNA of the CDR3 is TGTGCCAGCAGTTTTCCCCGCATCAATCAGCCCCAGCATTTT. This gives the protein CASSFPRINQPQHF. Full variable domain (outside the CDR3, taken from reference TRBV28 and TRBJ1-5): DVKVTQSSRYLVKRTGEKVFLECVQDMDHENMFWYRQDPGLGLRLIYFSYDVKMKEKGDIPEGYSVSREKKERFSLILESASTNQTSMYLCASSFPRINQPQHFGDGTRLSIL.

The chain joins TRBV9 to TRBJ2-3; D perhaps matches TRBD2 (6 bases). Trimming took off 3 bases at V and 0 bases at J, with 20 bases between the two ends. The germline gives CDR1 SGDLS, CDR2 YYNGEE. The CDR3 covers 18 residues. CDR3 in DNA: TGTGCCAGCAGCGCTACCCACCCGGGGCTAGCGAGCACAGATACGCAGTATTTT. This gives the protein CASSATHPGLASTDTQYF.

The chain uses TRBV9 and TRBJ2-3, with 8 bases fitting TRBD1. Germline CDR1 reads SGDLS; CDR2 reads YYNGEE. The V segment lost 4 bases and the J segment 0 bases; nucleotides outside the gene matches: 10. The CDR3 extends over 17 amino acids. CDR3 amino acids: CASSHPGGGTSTDTQYF. The CDR3 nucleotides are TGTGCCAGCAGCCACCCAGGGGGCGGTACTAGCACAGATACGCAGTATTTT.

The rearrangement joins TRBV28 to TRBJ2-3; D unclear. Germline CDR1 and CDR2: MDHEN and SYDVKM. This CDR3 has 12 amino acids. Trimming removed 0 bases from V and 5 bases from J, with 3 bases in between. The DNA of the CDR3 is TGTGCCAGCAGTTTATGGGAAGATACGCAGTATTTT. Its protein product is CASSLWEDTQYF.

The V gene is TRBV19, the J gene TRBJ1-1; D is unresolved. This CDR3 is built from 11 residues. V was trimmed by 4 bases and J by 7 bases, leaving 7 bases between them. CDR1 is LNHDA and CDR2 is SQIVND in the germline V gene (reference sequence). The CDR3 DNA reads as TGTGCCAGTAGTACGCGGAATGAAGCTTTCTTT. Protein sequence: CASSTRNEAFF.

This chain joins TRBV12-3 or TRBV12-4 and TRBJ2-1; a possible D gene is TRBD2 (6 bases). Trimming pared 3 bases from V and 9 bases from J, leaving 9 bases between. CDR3 size: 12 residues. CDR3 loop: CASSLGGFEQFF. In DNA form, the CDR3 reads TGTGCCAGCAGTTTGGGGGGATTTGAGCAGTTCTTC.

This clone is a singleton in its sample. The chain carries TRBV5-8 and TRBJ2-7, with D tentatively TRBD1 (5 bases). CDR3 length equals 13 residues. Germline V gene data show CDR1 as SGHTS and CDR2 as YDEGEE. Trimming stripped 7 bases from V and 1 base from J, with 12 bases between. The DNA for the CDR3 is TGTGCCAGCCAAACAGGACCATCCTACGAGCAGTACTTC. This encodes CASQTGPSYEQYF.

This clone was observed a single time. The CDR3 nucleotides are TGTGCCAGCAGCCAAGATTTCCCAGCCAAAGCAGATACGCAGTATTTT. Protein product: CASSQDFPAKADTQYF. The genes are TRBV4-2 and TRBJ2-3; D not certain. Germline CDR1 LGHNA, CDR2 YNFKEQ. Trimming left V 0 bases short and J 4 bases short, with 14 bases between. There are 16 residues in the CDR3.

CDR3 in DNA: TGTGCCAGCAGCTTGACTGAAGCTTTCTTT. It translates to CASSLTEAFF. The V and J genes are TRBV7-9 and TRBJ1-1; D ambiguous. Germline loops: CDR1 SEHNR, CDR2 FQNEAQ (reference sequence). The ends were cut back, 3 bases at V and 5 bases at J, with 1 base in the middle. The length of the CDR3 is 10 residues.

V is TRBV4-1 and J is TRBJ1-2, with 10 nucleotides matching TRBD1. Germline lookup yields CDR1 MGHRA and CDR2 YSYEKL. This CDR3 spans 14 amino acids. Trimming took 4 bases from V and 5 from J; bases not matched to a gene: 4. The CDR3 nucleotides read TGCGCCAGCAGCCTCGGACAGGGGGTATATGGCTACACCTTC. Protein sequence: CASSLGQGVYGYTF.

The chain employs TRBV5-6 and TRBJ1-4; 9 bases fit TRBD1. Germline-derived CDR1 and CDR2 are SGHDT and YYEEEE. V lost 6 bases, J lost 6 bases, and 12 bases stayed unmatched. The CDR3 extends over 16 amino acids. The CDR3 DNA reads as TGTGCCAGCACCACCTCCGGGGACAGGGTTGATGAAAAACTGTTTTTT. Translated, it gives CASTTSGDRVDEKLFF.

The chain carries TRBV7-9 and TRBJ2-7; 8 nucleotides agree with TRBD1. This CDR3 region has 18 residues. CDR1 SEHNR and CDR2 FQNEAQ come from the germline V gene (reference sequence). V shed 1 base, J shed 6 bases, and the junction held 17 bases outside the gene matches. In DNA, the CDR3 is TGTGCCAGCAGCTTAGATGGTTCTCAGGGGGCGCGTTTCTCCGAGCAGTACTTC. Translated, it gives CASSLDGSQGARFSEQYF.

The genes are TRBV18 and TRBJ1-2; D ambiguous. Germline CDR1 reads KGHSH; CDR2 reads LQKENI. The CDR3 has 13 residues. V lost 4 bases and J 0 bases, leaving 6 bases between the germline ends. This CDR3 reads CASSQGSNYGYTF. The CDR3 DNA is TGTGCCAGCTCACAGGGATCTAACTATGGCTACACCTTC.

The chain recombines TRBV11-2 with TRBJ2-3, with TRBD2 as a possible D gene (5 bases). The CDR3 length is 15 residues. The V gene's germline CDR1 is SGHAT and CDR2 FQNNGV. V lost 5 bases to trimming and J lost 7 bases, with 19 bases between them. The CDR3 reads CASSAKGREGNTQYF. CDR3 nucleotides: TGTGCCAGCAGCGCAAAAGGCCGCGAGGGAAATACGCAGTATTTT.

This chain links TRBV19 with TRBJ1-6; TRBD1 might be the D (5 bases). The V end was cut by 11 bases, the J end by 8 bases, with 16 bases between. This CDR3 is built from 13 residues. Germline V gene lookup returns CDR1 LNHDA and CDR2 SQIVND (reference sequence). CDR3 nucleotides: TGTGCCTCCGGAACCGGCAGGGATTCACCCCTCCACTTT. Its protein product is CASGTGRDSPLHF.

J is TRBJ2-3 and V is TRBV20-1, with D unresolved. The germline V and J ends were trimmed by 6 bases and 3 bases, with 7 bases remaining between them. CDR3 length: 11 amino acids. Germline-derived CDR1 and CDR2 are DFQATT and SNEGSKA (reference sequence). As DNA, the CDR3 is TGCAGTGCGTCAGAAACAGATACGCAGTATTTT. Encoded protein: CSASETDTQYF.

The J gene is TRBJ1-6, the V gene TRBV12-3 or TRBV12-4; no firm D call. The CDR3 extends over 13 amino acids. V was trimmed by 2 bases and J by 13 bases, leaving 12 bases between them. In DNA form, the CDR3 reads TGTGCCAGCAGTTTAAGAGGAGAGCCCCCCCTCCACTTT. Amino acids: CASSLRGEPPLHF.

The chain couples TRBV10-2 to TRBJ2-4; 8 nucleotides line up with TRBD2. The CDR3 loop spans 19 amino acids. After removal of 4 bases from V and 1 base from J, the junction contained 15 bases not matched to a gene. From germline, CDR1 is WSHSY and CDR2 SAAADI. Written as DNA, the CDR3 is TGCGCCAGCAGTGTTGAGACTAGCGATAGGAGGGGGGCCAAAAACATTCAGTACTTC. As protein: CASSVETSDRRGAKNIQYF.

This clone was counted once. The chain carries TRBV6-6 and TRBJ2-3; D call uncertain. Germline V gene sequence: CDR1 MNHNY, CDR2 SVGAGI (reference sequence). This CDR3 contains 15 residues. Trimming cost V 5 bases and J 0 bases, with 12 bases left between them. CDR3 in DNA: TGTGCCAGCAGTGAGAACTATCTTAGCACAGATACGCAGTATTTT. This encodes CASSENYLSTDTQYF.

In its sample, this clone was seen once. The chain has TRBV6-5 and TRBJ2-3; D possibly corresponds to TRBD1 (5 bases). Germline-derived CDR1 and CDR2 are MNHEY and SVGAGI. This CDR3 is built from 15 residues. Trimming shortened V by 6 bases and J by 2 bases, and 15 bases separated the two germline ends. CDR3 residues: CASRRTIQATDTQYF. In DNA, the CDR3 is TGTGCCAGCAGACGAACGATACAGGCCACAGATACGCAGTATTTT.

This sequence joins TRBV25-1 and TRBJ2-7; D gene uncertain. Germline assignment: CDR1 MGHDK and CDR2 SYGVNS. The V end lost 1 base, the J end lost 7 bases, and 11 bases lay between the germline ends. The CDR3 consists of 13 residues. CDR3 loop: CASSESPPREQYF. The CDR3 DNA sequence: TGTGCCAGCAGTGAATCCCCCCCTCGGGAGCAGTACTTC.

The chain uses TRBV29-1 and TRBJ1-2; D is possibly TRBD1 (5 bases). Trimming removed 4 bases from V and 5 bases from J, with 11 bases in between. The germline CDR1 and CDR2 sequences are SQVTM and ANQGSEA. The CDR3 totals 12 residues. The CDR3 bases are TGCAGCGTTGGGAAGGGGAGGTATGGCTACACCTTC. This sequence encodes CSVGKGRYGYTF.